The 5 T cell receptor beta chains below all came from one sample that was sequenced in a study of cytomegalovirus exposure and HLA in healthy donors. It was with 60 Vbeta and 13 Jbeta primers that the PCR ran. Repertoires were generated with immunoSEQ multiplex PCR, while TCRdb's copy carries only in-frame clones and drops some. Here the sample spans 200,000 or so clones, around 85% being singletons. What was sequenced was PBMCs. The receptors were gathered from a human donor in good health.

This chain links TRBV5-1 with TRBJ2-3; no firm D call. Deletions cut 2 bases from V and 5 bases from J, with 15 bases between. The V gene's germline CDR1 is SGHRS and CDR2 YFSETQ. The CDR3 covers 15 residues. CDR3 coding DNA: TGCGCCAGCAGCTTCGGTCAGGCTGACGGAGATACGCAGTATTTT. Amino acids: CASSFGQADGDTQYF.

The chain links TRBV15 to TRBJ2-2, with 8 bases lining up with TRBD2. Germline V CDR1 and CDR2: LNHNV, YYDKDF (reference sequence). V lost 1 base to trimming and J lost 0 bases; unmatched junction nucleotides: 1. The CDR3 extends over 16 amino acids. The CDR3 is CATSRAGLANTGELFF. The CDR3 bases are TGTGCCACCAGCAGAGCGGGACTAGCGAACACCGGGGAGCTGTTTTTT.

This clone was seen only once. The chain is built from TRBV4-1 and TRBJ2-1, with D tentatively TRBD2 (7 bases). This CDR3 spans 18 amino acids. The V gene lost 0 bases and the J gene lost 2 bases, with 17 bases spanning the gap. Germline V gene lookup returns CDR1 MGHRA and CDR2 YSYEKL. For the CDR3, the DNA is TGCGCCAGCAGCCAAGAGGATAGGGGCGGGGGCGCCTACAATGAGCAGTTCTTC. This codes for CASSQEDRGGGAYNEQFF.

The chain carries TRBV5-4 and TRBJ2-1, with 12 bases identical to TRBD2. The CDR3 extends over 16 amino acids. Germline CDR1 reads SGHNT; CDR2 reads YYREEE (reference sequence). V was clipped by 4 bases and J by 7 bases; unmatched bases: 9. CDR3 nucleotides: TGTGCCAGCAGCCTTCGACTAGCGGGAGAATATAATGAGCAGTTCTTC. Translated: CASSLRLAGEYNEQFF. Filled out from reference TRBV5-4 and TRBJ2-1, the complete variable domain reads ETGVTQSPTHLIKTRGQQVTLRCSSQSGHNTVSWYQQALGQGPQFIFQYYREEENGRGNFPPRFSGLQFPNYSSELNVNALELDDSALYLCASSLRLAGEYNEQFFGPGTRLTVL.

The chain has TRBV11-2 and TRBJ2-1, with D tentatively TRBD2 (6 bases). CDR3 size: 14 residues. The V gene lost 3 bases and the J gene lost 6 bases, with 12 bases spanning the gap. The germline gives CDR1 SGHAT, CDR2 FQNNGV. CDR3 amino acids: CASSFYRGSNEQFF. CDR3 DNA sequence: TGTGCCAGCAGCTTCTATCGGGGGAGCAATGAGCAGTTCTTC.